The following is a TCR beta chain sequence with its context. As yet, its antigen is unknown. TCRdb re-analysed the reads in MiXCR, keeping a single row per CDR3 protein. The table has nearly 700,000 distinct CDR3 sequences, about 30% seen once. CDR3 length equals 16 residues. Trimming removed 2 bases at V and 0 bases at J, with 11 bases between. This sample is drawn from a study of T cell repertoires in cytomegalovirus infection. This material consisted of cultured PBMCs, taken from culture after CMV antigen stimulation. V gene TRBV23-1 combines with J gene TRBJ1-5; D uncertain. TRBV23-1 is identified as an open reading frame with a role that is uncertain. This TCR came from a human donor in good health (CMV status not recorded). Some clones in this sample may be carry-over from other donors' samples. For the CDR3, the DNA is TGCGCCAGCAGTCAACAGATTAACCTTAGCAATCAGCCCCAGCATTTT. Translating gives CASSQQINLSNQPQHF.